This T cell receptor beta chain was captured by sequencing in a study of vaccination effects on CD4 cells after COVID-19. General study results and limits: Late post-vaccination samples showed marked contraction of infection- and vaccine-induced clones.

Generated by immunoSEQ multiplex PCR, the TCRdb table keeps only in-frame clones and is missing some. The sample records 65,000 or so clones, roughly four fifths being singletons. With the ViraFEST assay, the study expanded antigen-specific CD4+ T cells using viral peptide pools, then sequenced them. An approximately ten-day culture period preceded the isolation of CD4+ T cells. Vaccine recipients had no previous SARS-CoV-2 infection; their nucleocapsid antibodies were negative. The authors replaced half the medium with IL-2 medium on days 3 and 7. This clone was observed a single time. Its target is not known. The CDR3 sequence is 16 residues long. CDR1 KGHDR and CDR2 SFDVKD come from the germline V gene. The V and J ends lost 4 bases and 9 bases, in that order; junction bases with no gene match: 12.

This sequence originates from a human donor who received a COVID-19 vaccine. The sequencing here drew on CD4+ T cells from PBMCs cultured with HCoV-NL63 spike peptides, taken before COVID-19 vaccination. V is TRBV24-1 and J is TRBJ1-3; 9 bases match TRBD1. CDR3 region: CATSDDRDRVKATIYF. The CDR3 nucleotides are TGTGCCACCAGTGACGACCGGGACAGGGTAAAGGCCACCATATATTTT.